These T cell receptor beta chains were read from a single sample in a study of shared clonotypes between healthy human individuals. The assay was immunoSEQ multiplex PCR, and TCRdb's table has in-frame clones only and misses some. Found here are 700,000 or so clones, around 72% of them singletons; the top ten hold under 2%. Sample: memory CD4+ T cells sorted from blood. Every receptor here comes from a woman aged 25 to 39 in good health. Both conserved end residues are part of each CDR3. Fields, in order: J gene, V gene, clone size, D gene, CDR3 protein, CDR3 DNA. The D gene is left open where the match is weak. Not every row has a clone size; where given, it reads once, few, many or a size class.

j_call: TRBJ2-5; v_call: TRBV10-2; clone_size: NA; d_call: NA; cdr3_aa: CASSVLETPQYF; cdr3_nt: TGCGCCAGCAGTGTCCTAGAGACGCCCCAGTACTTC
j_call: TRBJ2-2; v_call: TRBV7-2; clone_size: many; d_call: NA; cdr3_aa: CASSLTFPGELFF; cdr3_nt: TGTGCCAGCAGCTTGACATTTCCCGGGGAGCTGTTTTTT
j_call: TRBJ2-1; v_call: TRBV5-1; clone_size: NA; d_call: TRBD2; cdr3_aa: CASSEGLAGVAEQFF; cdr3_nt: TGCGCCAGCAGCGAGGGACTAGCGGGAGTGGCTGAGCAGTTCTTC
j_call: TRBJ2-3; v_call: TRBV18; clone_size: NA; d_call: TRBD2; cdr3_aa: CASSPVSGGASTDTQYF; cdr3_nt: TGTGCCAGCTCACCAGTCTCCGGGGGGGCCTCCACAGATACGCAGTATTTT
j_call: TRBJ1-1; v_call: TRBV20-1; clone_size: NA; d_call: NA; cdr3_aa: CSARRQPEVAF; cdr3_nt: TGCAGTGCGCGGAGACAGCCTGAAGTCGCTTTT
j_call: TRBJ2-7; v_call: TRBV19; clone_size: NA; d_call: TRBD1; cdr3_aa: CASSPDRVAEQYF; cdr3_nt: TGTGCCAGTAGTCCGGACAGGGTGGCCGAGCAGTACTTC
j_call: TRBJ2-3; v_call: TRBV7-9; clone_size: NA; d_call: NA; cdr3_aa: CASSLTGRGFGNTQYF; cdr3_nt: TGTGCCAGCAGCTTAACCGGGAGAGGGTTCGGGAATACGCAGTATTTT
j_call: TRBJ2-3; v_call: TRBV6-5; clone_size: NA; d_call: TRBD2; cdr3_aa: CASSGLGTDTQYF; cdr3_nt: TGTGCCAGCTCGGGACTAGGCACAGATACGCAGTATTTT
j_call: TRBJ1-1; v_call: TRBV29-1; clone_size: NA; d_call: TRBD1; cdr3_aa: CSVHKQGGTEAFF; cdr3_nt: TGCAGCGTTCACAAACAGGGGGGCACTGAAGCTTTCTTT
j_call: TRBJ2-7; v_call: TRBV10-3; clone_size: once; d_call: TRBD1; cdr3_aa: CAAGGRGQSDEQYF; cdr3_nt: TGTGCCGCGGGTGGCAGGGGGCAAAGCGACGAGCAGTACTTC
j_call: TRBJ2-1; v_call: TRBV7-6; clone_size: NA; d_call: NA; cdr3_aa: CASSSVGWGNEQFF; cdr3_nt: TGTGCCAGCAGCTCCGTGGGATGGGGCAATGAGCAGTTCTTC
j_call: TRBJ2-1; v_call: TRBV4-1; clone_size: NA; d_call: TRBD2; cdr3_aa: CASSGRLASNEQFF; cdr3_nt: TGCGCCAGCAGCGGTCGACTAGCCTCCAATGAGCAGTTCTTC
j_call: TRBJ2-7; v_call: TRBV23-1; clone_size: few; d_call: NA; cdr3_aa: CASSPFYPAKGSYEQYF; cdr3_nt: TGCGCCAGCAGCCCCTTCTATCCGGCTAAGGGCTCCTACGAGCAGTACTTC
j_call: TRBJ1-1; v_call: TRBV7-9; clone_size: NA; d_call: NA; cdr3_aa: CASSLSGNFLEAFF; cdr3_nt: TGTGCCAGCAGCTTATCAGGCAACTTCCTGGAAGCTTTCTTT
j_call: TRBJ2-7; v_call: TRBV6-6; clone_size: NA; d_call: TRBD2; cdr3_aa: CASSGGTSGDYEQYF; cdr3_nt: TGTGCCAGCAGTGGAGGGACTAGCGGAGACTACGAGCAGTACTTC
j_call: TRBJ2-3; v_call: TRBV7-6; clone_size: NA; d_call: NA; cdr3_aa: CASSLFADTQYF; cdr3_nt: TGTGCCAGCAGCCTCTTTGCGGATACGCAGTATTTT
j_call: TRBJ1-1; v_call: TRBV7-3; clone_size: NA; d_call: NA; cdr3_aa: CASSLAFVGGMHTEAFF; cdr3_nt: TGTGCCAGCAGCTTAGCCTTCGTCGGCGGGATGCACACTGAAGCTTTCTTT
j_call: TRBJ2-7; v_call: TRBV7-9; clone_size: NA; d_call: TRBD2; cdr3_aa: CASSLALPSGSSYEQYF; cdr3_nt: TGTGCCAGCAGCTTAGCGCTCCCGAGCGGGAGTTCCTACGAGCAGTACTTC
j_call: TRBJ2-1; v_call: TRBV19; clone_size: few; d_call: NA; cdr3_aa: CASSLYGNEQFF; cdr3_nt: TGTGCCAGTTCCCTTTATGGCAATGAGCAGTTCTTC
j_call: TRBJ2-2; v_call: TRBV11-3; clone_size: NA; d_call: NA; cdr3_aa: CASSLVASTTGELFF; cdr3_nt: TGTGCCAGCAGCTTAGTTGCGTCAACGACCGGGGAGCTGTTTTTT
j_call: TRBJ2-1; v_call: TRBV11-3; clone_size: NA; d_call: NA; cdr3_aa: CASSSESSYNEQFF; cdr3_nt: TGTGCCAGCAGCTCGGAGAGCTCCTACAATGAGCAGTTCTTC
j_call: TRBJ1-1; v_call: TRBV6-1; clone_size: NA; d_call: TRBD1; cdr3_aa: CASSDPGQVNTEAFF; cdr3_nt: TGTGCCAGCAGTGACCCGGGACAGGTGAACACTGAAGCTTTCTTT
j_call: TRBJ2-2; v_call: TRBV7-2; clone_size: NA; d_call: TRBD1; cdr3_aa: CASSLGRTGGIGELFF; cdr3_nt: TGTGCCAGCAGCTTAGGCAGGACAGGGGGTATCGGGGAGCTGTTTTTT
j_call: TRBJ1-2; v_call: TRBV9; clone_size: NA; d_call: TRBD1; cdr3_aa: CASSVGTPTGGSGYTF; cdr3_nt: TGTGCCAGCAGCGTGGGGACGCCGACAGGGGGAAGTGGCTACACCTTC
j_call: TRBJ2-7; v_call: TRBV5-1; clone_size: few; d_call: TRBD2; cdr3_aa: CASSPGLGFDEQYF; cdr3_nt: TGCGCCAGCAGCCCTGGACTAGGTTTCGACGAGCAGTACTTC
j_call: TRBJ2-2; v_call: TRBV10-1; clone_size: NA; d_call: TRBD1; cdr3_aa: CASSLQGANTGELFF; cdr3_nt: TGCGCCAGCAGTTTACAGGGGGCGAACACCGGGGAGCTGTTTTTT
j_call: TRBJ2-7; v_call: TRBV5-1; clone_size: NA; d_call: NA; cdr3_aa: CASSSDRSGPLNEQYF; cdr3_nt: TGCGCCAGCAGCTCCGACAGGAGCGGACCCCTTAACGAGCAGTACTTC
j_call: TRBJ2-3; v_call: TRBV5-6; clone_size: NA; d_call: NA; cdr3_aa: CASSLVSANYFRDTQYF; cdr3_nt: TGTGCCAGCAGCTTGGTTTCAGCGAACTACTTCAGAGATACGCAGTATTTT
j_call: TRBJ2-1; v_call: TRBV7-2; clone_size: NA; d_call: NA; cdr3_aa: CASSLESSSNEQFF; cdr3_nt: TGTGCCAGCAGCCTAGAATCTAGCAGCAATGAGCAGTTCTTC
j_call: TRBJ1-2; v_call: TRBV29-1; clone_size: NA; d_call: NA; cdr3_aa: CSVDGGYTF; cdr3_nt: TGCAGCGTTGATGGTGGCTACACCTTC
j_call: TRBJ2-2; v_call: TRBV15; clone_size: NA; d_call: NA; cdr3_aa: CATSREGGLFGELFF; cdr3_nt: TGTGCCACCAGCAGAGAAGGCGGATTATTCGGGGAGCTGTTTTTT
j_call: TRBJ2-6; v_call: TRBV5-8; clone_size: once; d_call: NA; cdr3_aa: CASSLGPARGGANVLTF; cdr3_nt: TGTGCCAGCAGCTTGGGGCCCGCTAGAGGTGGGGCCAACGTCCTGACTTTC
j_call: TRBJ2-5; v_call: TRBV27; clone_size: NA; d_call: NA; cdr3_aa: CASSPRIGPQETQYF; cdr3_nt: TGTGCCAGCAGCCCCCGCATTGGGCCACAAGAGACCCAGTACTTC
j_call: TRBJ2-2; v_call: TRBV18; clone_size: NA; d_call: NA; cdr3_aa: CASSPVSPLRELFF; cdr3_nt: TGTGCCAGCTCACCGGTTTCCCCCCTAAGGGAGCTGTTTTTT
j_call: TRBJ1-2; v_call: TRBV19; clone_size: NA; d_call: NA; cdr3_aa: CASSPRELRGGAGGYTF; cdr3_nt: TGTGCCAGTAGTCCGCGTGAATTACGGGGGGGCGCTGGAGGCTACACCTTC
j_call: TRBJ2-3; v_call: TRBV6-6; clone_size: NA; d_call: NA; cdr3_aa: CASSYGAGITDTQYF; cdr3_nt: TGTGCCAGCAGTTATGGGGCAGGGATCACAGATACGCAGTATTTT
j_call: TRBJ1-5; v_call: TRBV6-6; clone_size: NA; d_call: NA; cdr3_aa: CASRSRKQYQPQHF; cdr3_nt: TGTGCCAGCAGGTCCCGGAAGCAATATCAGCCCCAGCATTTT
j_call: TRBJ2-3; v_call: TRBV29-1; clone_size: few; d_call: TRBD2; cdr3_aa: CSVGSGSLDTQYF; cdr3_nt: TGCAGCGTTGGTAGCGGGAGTCTAGATACGCAGTATTTT
j_call: TRBJ1-3; v_call: TRBV30; clone_size: NA; d_call: NA; cdr3_aa: CAWSGGAGNTIYF; cdr3_nt: TGTGCCTGGAGTGGCGGGGCTGGAAACACCATATATTTT
j_call: TRBJ2-2; v_call: TRBV7-7; clone_size: NA; d_call: TRBD2; cdr3_aa: CASSLTRAGANTGELFF; cdr3_nt: TGTGCCAGCAGCTTAACACGAGCGGGAGCGAACACCGGGGAGCTGTTTTTT
j_call: TRBJ2-5; v_call: TRBV28; clone_size: NA; d_call: TRBD2; cdr3_aa: CASSLLGSGRFQETQYF; cdr3_nt: TGTGCCAGCAGTTTATTGGGAAGCGGGAGGTTCCAAGAGACCCAGTACTTC
j_call: TRBJ2-2; v_call: TRBV23-1; clone_size: NA; d_call: NA; cdr3_aa: CASSQSERPSGGELFF; cdr3_nt: TGCGCCAGCAGTCAATCAGAACGCCCCTCAGGCGGGGAGCTGTTTTTT
j_call: TRBJ1-1; v_call: TRBV6-6; clone_size: NA; d_call: NA; cdr3_aa: CASSYSDLETEAFF; cdr3_nt: TGTGCCAGCAGTTACTCAGACCTGGAGACTGAAGCTTTCTTT
j_call: TRBJ2-3; v_call: TRBV15; clone_size: once; d_call: NA; cdr3_aa: CATSRDRGNTDTQYF; cdr3_nt: TGTGCCACCAGCAGAGATCGGGGGAACACAGATACGCAGTATTTT
j_call: TRBJ1-1; v_call: TRBV6-6; clone_size: NA; d_call: NA; cdr3_aa: CASSYGAEAFF; cdr3_nt: TGTGCCAGCAGTTACGGGGCTGAAGCTTTCTTT
j_call: TRBJ1-1; v_call: TRBV29-1; clone_size: NA; d_call: NA; cdr3_aa: CSARRAGRTEAFF; cdr3_nt: TGCAGCGCCCGCAGGGCAGGGCGGACTGAAGCTTTCTTT
j_call: TRBJ2-7; v_call: TRBV29-1; clone_size: NA; d_call: NA; cdr3_aa: CSVGEGNDPYEQYF; cdr3_nt: TGCAGCGTGGGAGAGGGCAACGATCCCTACGAGCAGTACTTC
j_call: TRBJ1-4; v_call: TRBV5-1; clone_size: NA; d_call: TRBD1; cdr3_aa: CASSYGQGTEKLFF; cdr3_nt: TGCGCCAGCAGCTATGGACAGGGTACTGAAAAACTGTTTTTT
j_call: TRBJ2-7; v_call: TRBV21-1; clone_size: few; d_call: NA; cdr3_aa: CASSKGLEEIIYEQYF; cdr3_nt: TGTGCCAGCAGCAAAGGACTAGAAGAGATAATATACGAGCAGTACTTC
j_call: TRBJ2-7; v_call: TRBV27; clone_size: many; d_call: NA; cdr3_aa: CASRTTSYEQYF; cdr3_nt: TGTGCCAGCAGAACAACCTCCTACGAGCAGTACTTC
j_call: TRBJ2-5; v_call: TRBV4-1; clone_size: NA; d_call: TRBD2; cdr3_aa: CASSRNTGLAGETQYF; cdr3_nt: TGCGCCAGCAGCCGGAACACGGGACTAGCGGGAGAGACCCAGTACTTC